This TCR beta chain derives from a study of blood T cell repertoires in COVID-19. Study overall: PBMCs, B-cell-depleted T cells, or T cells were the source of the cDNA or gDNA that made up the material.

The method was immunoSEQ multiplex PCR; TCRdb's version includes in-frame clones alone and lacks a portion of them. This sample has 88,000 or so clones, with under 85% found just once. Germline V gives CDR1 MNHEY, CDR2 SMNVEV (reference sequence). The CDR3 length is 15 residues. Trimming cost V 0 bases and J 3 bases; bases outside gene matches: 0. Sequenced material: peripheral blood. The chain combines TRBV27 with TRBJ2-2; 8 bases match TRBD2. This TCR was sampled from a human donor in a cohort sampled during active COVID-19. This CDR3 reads CASSLSGRDTGELFF. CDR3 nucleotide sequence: TGTGCCAGCAGTTTATCCGGGAGGGACACCGGGGAGCTGTTTTTT.